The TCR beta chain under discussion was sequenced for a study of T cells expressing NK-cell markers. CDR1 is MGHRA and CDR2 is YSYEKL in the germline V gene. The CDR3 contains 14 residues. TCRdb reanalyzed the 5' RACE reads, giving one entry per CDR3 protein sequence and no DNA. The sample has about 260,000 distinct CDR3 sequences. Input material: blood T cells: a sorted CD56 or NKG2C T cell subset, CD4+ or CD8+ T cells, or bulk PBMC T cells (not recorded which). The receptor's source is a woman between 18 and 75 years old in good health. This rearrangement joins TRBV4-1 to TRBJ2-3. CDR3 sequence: CASSQDRWTDTQYF.